This T cell receptor beta chain was sequenced during a study of T cell responses to AZD1222 COVID-19 vaccine. Whole-study findings and limits: Repertoire samples came only from after the peak T cell response. Just a handful of people given AZD1222 tested seropositive at baseline.

The analysis combined second doses at about 4 or about 12 weeks. As for this clone: Antigen unknown.

Germline assignment: CDR1 SGHTA and CDR2 FQGNSA. The CDR3 length is 19 residues. V lost 2 bases and J lost 8; bases outside the gene matches: 20. Sequenced by immunoSEQ multiplex PCR; TCRdb stores in-frame clones only, minus some. In the table there are 150,000 to 200,000 clones, under 95% of which are singletons. The TCR was taken from an adult who received the AZD1222 COVID-19 vaccine. The specimen was peripheral blood, collected 28 days after the second AZD1222 dose. The chain recombines TRBV7-2 with TRBJ2-1; 8 bases map to TRBD2. The CDR3 region has the DNA TGTGCCAGCAGCTTAATCAGTTCCACACCGGGAGGGCCAAGGTATGAGCAGTTCTTC. Protein product: CASSLISSTPGGPRYEQFF. The full variable domain, in which reference TRBV7-2 and TRBJ2-1 provide the parts outside the CDR3, is GAGVSQSPSNKVTEKGKDVELRCDPISGHTALYWYRQSLGQGLEFLIYFQGNSAPDKSGLPSDRFSAERTGGSVSTLTIQRTQQEDSAVYLCASSLISSTPGGPRYEQFFGPGTRLTVL.